This entry lists 2 T cell receptor beta chains sequenced from one sample in a study of blood T cell repertoires in COVID-19. Using immunoSEQ multiplex PCR, the repertoire was profiled, and TCRdb retains in-frame clones only, with some absent. The sample has around 230,000 clones, over 75% seen once; the top ten hold 7.9%. Sequencing was done on a sample of peripheral blood. These TCRs come from a woman aged 80 or older with acute or convalescent COVID-19.

The chain combines TRBV6-5 with TRBJ2-7; the D gene is possibly TRBD1 (5 bases). The germline gives CDR1 MNHEY, CDR2 SVGAGI. The CDR3 is 11 amino acids. V was shortened by 5 bases and J by 6 bases, with 8 bases between the two germline ends. This CDR3 is CASSRQGEQYF. The DNA of the CDR3 is TGTGCCAGCAGTCGTCAGGGCGAGCAGTACTTC.

The chain uses TRBV3-1 (or the pseudogene TRBV3-2) and TRBJ2-7; no reliable D call. V was cut by 2 bases and J by 1 base, with 9 bases left in between. This CDR3 has 14 residues. Germline-derived CDR1 and CDR2 are LGHDT and YNNKEL (reference sequence). This CDR3 is CASSQSLRSYEQYF. DNA of the CDR3: TGTGCCAGCAGCCAATCACTCAGGTCCTACGAGCAGTACTTC.